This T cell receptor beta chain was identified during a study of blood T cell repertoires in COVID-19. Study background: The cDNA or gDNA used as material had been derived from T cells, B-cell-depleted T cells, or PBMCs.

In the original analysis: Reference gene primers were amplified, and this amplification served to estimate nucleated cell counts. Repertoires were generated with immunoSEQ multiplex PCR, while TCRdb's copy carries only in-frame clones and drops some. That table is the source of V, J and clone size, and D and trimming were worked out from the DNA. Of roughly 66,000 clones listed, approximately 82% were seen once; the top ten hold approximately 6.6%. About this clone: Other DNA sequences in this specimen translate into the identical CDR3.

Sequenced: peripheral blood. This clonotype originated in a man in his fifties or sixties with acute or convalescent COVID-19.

CDR3 sequence reads: CASSLGLAGGNEQFF. CDR3 nucleotides: TGTGCCAGCAGCCTCGGACTAGCGGGGGGTAATGAGCAGTTCTTC. The rearrangement links TRBV7-2 to TRBJ2-1; TRBD2 matches 14 bases. The germline gives CDR1 SGHTA, CDR2 FQGNSA. With 5 bases clipped from V and 7 bases from J, the junction kept 4 bases outside the gene matches. The CDR3 has 15 residues.